A selection of T cell receptor beta chains follows, all from one sample in a study of shared T cell receptors in the human thymus. Here immunoSEQ multiplex PCR was the method, and the copy in TCRdb shows in-frame clones only, minus some. The sample yields about 660,000 clones, 88% seen once. The same data also went into a second study, on human thymus T cells.

Sequencing was carried out using thymocytes. The receptors derive from a boy under two years old with a congenital heart defect. CDR3s include the opening cysteine and the closing phenylalanine or tryptophan. Each record gives: J gene, CDR3 length, V gene, D gene, clone size, CDR3 protein, CDR3 DNA. D genes are given only for firm matches. Not all rows give a size; the values are once, few, many and, for expanded clones, a class.

TRBJ2-5	13	TRBV5-1	-	-	CASSLDHQETQYF	TGCGCCAGCAGCTTGGATCATCAAGAGACCCAGTACTTC
TRBJ2-7	15	TRBV12-5	TRBD1	-	CASGLDRLQGREQYF	TGTGCTAGTGGTTTGGACCGACTACAGGGGCGCGAGCAGTACTTC
TRBJ2-7	17	TRBV5-1	TRBD2	once	CASSLGLAGHNSYEQYF	TGCGCCAGCAGCCTCGGACTAGCGGGCCATAACTCCTACGAGCAGTACTTC
TRBJ1-2	16	TRBV5-6	TRBD1	once	CASSLALQGRGYGYTF	TGTGCCAGCAGCTTGGCGTTACAGGGGCGGGGCTATGGCTACACCTTC
TRBJ2-3	17	TRBV28	-	once	CASSSTDRTLRTDTQYF	TGTGCCAGCAGCTCCACCGACAGGACACTCCGCACAGATACGCAGTATTTT
TRBJ2-1	9	TRBV20-1	-	-	CSASYEQFF	TGCAGTGCTAGCTATGAGCAGTTCTTC
TRBJ2-2	18	TRBV5-4	TRBD2	-	CASSLELAGGRNTGELFF	TGTGCCAGCAGCTTGGAGCTAGCGGGAGGGCGAAACACCGGGGAGCTGTTTTTT
TRBJ2-1	13	TRBV2	-	-	CASTHQGYNEQFF	TGTGCCAGCACCCATCAGGGCTACAATGAGCAGTTCTTC
TRBJ2-7	16	TRBV5-4	TRBD2	-	CASSLPLAGGRGEQYF	TGTGCCAGCAGCTTGCCACTAGCGGGAGGGCGAGGCGAGCAGTACTTC
TRBJ2-7	18	TRBV2	TRBD1	-	CASSGSDGQAERTYEQYF	TGTGCCAGCAGCGGTTCCGACGGACAGGCGGAACGAACCTACGAGCAGTACTTC
TRBJ2-5	14	TRBV6-5	TRBD2	-	CASWTSGSQETQYF	TGTGCCAGCTGGACTAGCGGTTCTCAAGAGACCCAGTACTTC
TRBJ2-3	15	TRBV27	TRBD1	-	CASSLGQGATDTQYF	TGTGCCAGCAGTTTAGGACAGGGGGCCACAGATACGCAGTATTTT
TRBJ2-3	19	TRBV29-1	TRBD2	-	CSVEDALSSGRPVTDTQYF	TGCAGCGTTGAAGACGCCCTATCTAGCGGGAGGCCAGTGACAGATACGCAGTATTTT
TRBJ2-1	18	TRBV2	TRBD1	-	CASSLVWSTGRFYNEQFF	TGTGCCAGCAGTCTCGTCTGGTCGACAGGGAGATTCTACAATGAGCAGTTCTTC
TRBJ2-5	15	TRBV2	-	once	CASSLRKLQRETQYF	TGTGCCAGCAGTCTACGGAAACTGCAGAGGGAGACCCAGTACTTC